These 28 T cell receptor beta chains were all obtained from the same sample, sequenced in a study of HIV-infected patients and healthy controls. cDNA was made from roughly 500 ng RNA using alpha and beta constant primers. Using multiplexing indices, alpha and beta chain libraries were generated apart by chain-specific third strand synthesis. TCRdb used MiXCR to reprocess the 5' RACE reads, holding one entry per CDR3 protein. The sample shows about 24,000 distinct CDR3 sequences, about 8.5% of them seen only once. Whole blood was used without fractionation, so all unsorted peripheral T cells were included. Specimen: blood. These receptors were obtained from an adult in good health.

This clonotype was counted ten times or more. This chain uses TRBV20-1 with TRBJ2-1, with 7 bases identical to TRBD1. This CDR3 spans 13 amino acids. J gave up 3 bases and V 6 bases, and 5 bases lay outside the gene matches. Germline CDR1 DFQATT, CDR2 SNEGSKA (reference sequence). CDR3 in amino acids: CSAQGDSYNEQFF. The CDR3 DNA reads TGCAGTGCCCAGGGGGACAGCTACAATGAGCAGTTCTTC.

This clonotype was seen ten or more times. The CDR3 DNA is TGTGCCAGCACCCCCCGGGCTAGCAATCAGCCCCAGCATTTT. As protein: CASTPRASNQPQHF. This sequence joins TRBV28 and TRBJ1-5; D gene ambiguous. Germline CDR1 and CDR2: MDHEN and SYDVKM. Trimming stripped 7 bases from V and 0 bases from J, with 10 bases between. This CDR3 spans 14 amino acids.

This clonotype has ten or more counts. The chain links TRBV12-3 or TRBV12-4 to TRBJ2-5; a weak D match, TRBD2 (5 bases). Trimming removed 3 bases at V and 1 base at J, with 9 bases between. The CDR3 totals 14 residues. The CDR3: CASSLGEIQETQYF. Here the CDR3 DNA reads TGTGCCAGCAGTTTGGGAGAAATCCAAGAGACCCAGTACTTC.

This clonotype was seen repeatedly, ten times or more. The chain couples TRBV3-1 to TRBJ2-7; no reliable D call. V lost 2 bases and J 2 bases, leaving 10 bases between the germline ends. Germline loops: CDR1 LGHDT, CDR2 YNNKEL (reference sequence). The CDR3 runs to 14 residues. The CDR3 here is CASSQHPGTYEQYF. The CDR3 bases are TGTGCCAGCAGCCAACACCCAGGTACCTACGAGCAGTACTTC.

This clonotype was counted ten times or more. The chain joins TRBV3-1 to TRBJ2-6, with TRBD1 identical over 9 bases. Losses at the gene ends were 4 bases for V and 0 bases for J; bases not matched to a gene: 4. Per the germline V gene, CDR1 is LGHDT and CDR2 is YNNKEL (reference sequence). This CDR3 contains 17 residues. CDR3 protein: CASSRGQGRSGANVLTF. In DNA form, the CDR3 reads TGTGCCAGCAGCCGGGGACAGGGCCGCTCTGGGGCCAACGTCCTGACTTTC.

By share of the sample, this clonotype is medium-sized (0.01 to 0.1%). V gene TRBV5-1 combines with J gene TRBJ1-2, with 10 nucleotides matching TRBD1. Germline V lookup: CDR1 SGHRS, CDR2 YFSETQ. V trimming: 4 bases; J trimming: 5 bases; junction bases outside the gene matches: 11. The CDR3 totals 16 residues. The CDR3 region has the DNA TGCGCCAGCAGCCCTTTCGGCCAGGGACAGGGGTATGGCTACACCTTC. Protein sequence: CASSPFGQGQGYGYTF.

The chain joins TRBV10-3 to TRBJ2-2; D may correspond to TRBD1 or TRBD2 (5 bases each). V was cut by 4 bases and J by 6 bases, with 12 bases left in between. This CDR3 has 14 amino acids. Germline CDR1 reads ENHRY; CDR2 reads SYGVKD. CDR3 amino acids: CAISGSGAPGELFF. CDR3 nucleotides: TGTGCCATCAGTGGATCCGGGGCCCCCGGGGAGCTGTTTTTT.

At least ten counts were recorded for this clonotype. This chain links TRBV11-2 with TRBJ2-5; tentative D call: TRBD2 (6 bases). This CDR3 contains 14 residues. Germline lookup yields CDR1 SGHAT and CDR2 FQNNGV. V was pared by 6 bases and J by 2 bases, with 13 bases between. The CDR3 bases are TGTGCCAGCAGTTCAATCGGAGGGCAAGAGACCCAGTACTTC. Protein sequence: CASSSIGGQETQYF.

This clonotype was recorded many times. J is TRBJ2-1 and V is TRBV20-1; tentative D call: TRBD1 (5 bases). The CDR3 totals 16 residues. V lost 0 bases to trimming and J lost 5 bases, with 17 bases between them. The germline gives CDR1 DFQATT, CDR2 SNEGSKA (reference sequence). The DNA of the CDR3 is TGCAGTGCTAGAGACCCGAGTTCGCAGGGCAACAATGAGCAGTTCTTC. Translation gives CSARDPSSQGNNEQFF.

The CDR3 DNA reads TGTGCCTGGAGCCCCACCACTGAAGCTTTCTTT. It encodes CAWSPTTEAFF. The chain carries TRBV30 and TRBJ1-1; no definite D call. Germline V gene sequence: CDR1 GTSNPN, CDR2 SVGIG (reference sequence). Trimming removed 3 bases at V and 4 bases at J, with 6 bases between. This CDR3 comprises 11 residues.

This clonotype was observed at least ten times. DNA of the CDR3: TGTGCCAGCAGTTTACGACAGGGGGTTGGAAATGAGCAGTTCTTC. It specifies CASSLRQGVGNEQFF. V is TRBV27 and J is TRBJ2-1; TRBD1 aligns across 9 bases. J lost 7 bases, V lost 2 bases, and 6 bases had no gene match. The germline V gene has CDR1 MNHEY and CDR2 SMNVEV (reference sequence). The CDR3 totals 15 residues.

This clonotype was counted between two and nine times. The V call is TRBV19, the J call TRBJ1-1, with D perhaps TRBD1 (5 bases). V was trimmed by 7 bases and J by 5 bases, leaving 14 bases between them. Germline V lookup: CDR1 LNHDA, CDR2 SQIVND (reference sequence). This CDR3 spans 13 amino acids. For the CDR3, the DNA is TGTGCCAGTACCTCTCAGGGTTGGACTGAAGCTTTCTTT. Its protein product is CASTSQGWTEAFF.

This clonotype was observed a handful of times. The J gene is TRBJ2-2, the V gene TRBV9; TRBD1 matches at 9 bases. The CDR3 loop spans 15 amino acids. J lost 7 bases, V lost 4 bases, and 8 bases had no gene match. The V gene's germline CDR1 is SGDLS and CDR2 YYNGEE. Here the CDR3 reads CASSLQDRGIGELFF. The CDR3 nucleotides are TGTGCCAGCAGCCTTCAGGACAGGGGAATCGGGGAGCTGTTTTTT.

This clonotype was counted between two and nine times. The rearrangement uses TRBV6-1 and TRBJ1-2; D is undetermined. Germline-derived CDR1 and CDR2 are MNHNS and SASEGT. V lost 3 bases and J 0 bases, leaving 14 bases between the germline ends. CDR3 length equals 16 residues. The CDR3 loop is CASSDLEVAANYGYTF. Here the CDR3 DNA reads TGTGCCAGCAGTGATTTAGAAGTAGCAGCTAACTATGGCTACACCTTC.

This clonotype was counted at least ten times. V gene TRBV30 combines with J gene TRBJ2-7, with 7 bases fitting TRBD1. Germline V lookup: CDR1 GTSNPN, CDR2 SVGIG (reference sequence). The CDR3 sequence is 13 residues long. V was clipped by 4 bases and J by 4 bases; unmatched bases: 7. The CDR3 protein is CAWTKRGLYEQYF. The CDR3 DNA sequence: TGTGCCTGGACCAAGAGGGGGCTGTACGAGCAGTACTTC.

Ten or more counts support this clonotype. The chain has TRBV15 and TRBJ1-3; D remains ambiguous. CDR1 is LNHNV and CDR2 is YYDKDF in the germline V gene (reference sequence). The ends were cut back, 2 bases at V and 4 bases at J, with 21 bases in the middle. The CDR3 contains 18 residues. The CDR3 DNA sequence: TGTGCCACCAGCAGATTCCAGGCCACACCCGACGGAGGAAACACCATATATTTT. Its protein product is CATSRFQATPDGGNTIYF.

This chain uses TRBV7-9 with TRBJ1-2, with a possible D match to TRBD1 (5 bases). Germline loops: CDR1 SEHNR, CDR2 FQNEAQ (reference sequence). Trimming cost V 3 bases and J 7 bases, with 21 bases left between them. This CDR3 is 16 amino acids long. The CDR3 DNA sequence: TGTGCCAGCAGCTTTGGGGGACCCTCGAGTACGACTGGCTACACCTTC. Residues: CASSFGGPSSTTGYTF.

This clonotype counts as medium-sized. CDR3 nucleotides: TGTGCCAGCTCTCCGGACATCTCTGGAAACACCATATATTTT. It encodes CASSPDISGNTIYF. The chain recombines TRBV18 with TRBJ1-3, with D possibly being TRBD1 (5 bases). Per germline, CDR1 KGHSH and CDR2 LQKENI. V was trimmed by 6 bases and J by 0 bases, leaving 9 bases between them. The CDR3 extends over 14 amino acids.

Many counts were recorded for this clonotype. V gene TRBV6-5 combines with J gene TRBJ2-4, with 7 bases aligning to TRBD2. Germline V lookup: CDR1 MNHEY, CDR2 SVGAGI. V trimming: 8 bases; J trimming: 14 bases; junction bases outside the gene matches: 3. This CDR3 is 9 amino acids long. CDR3 DNA sequence: TGTGCCAGCCCTAGCGGCAAGTACTTC. Encoded protein: CASPSGKYF.

This clonotype has more than one count but fewer than ten. V is TRBV5-1 and J is TRBJ2-3; D uncertain. Germline lookup yields CDR1 SGHRS and CDR2 YFSETQ. Trimming took off 2 bases at V and 2 bases at J, with 9 bases between the two ends. The CDR3 is 14 amino acids. The CDR3 coding sequence is TGCGCCAGCAGCTTCTCAAGAGACACAGATACGCAGTATTTT. Amino acid sequence: CASSFSRDTDTQYF.

The CDR3 DNA sequence: TGCAGCGCCCTCGACACCTTCTACAATGAGCAGTTCTTC. Translating gives CSALDTFYNEQFF. V is TRBV29-1 and J is TRBJ2-1, with no clear D. V dropped 7 bases and J dropped 3 bases, with 13 bases sitting between them. From germline, CDR1 is SQVTM and CDR2 ANQGSEA. The CDR3 length is 13 residues.

This clonotype appeared many times. This chain links TRBV18 with TRBJ1-1; perhaps TRBD1 as D (5 bases). The CDR3 is made up of 14 amino acids. Trimming pared 4 bases from V and 0 bases from J, leaving 9 bases between. The germline gives CDR1 KGHSH, CDR2 LQKENI. CDR3 protein: CASSRQHVNTEAFF. Written as DNA, the CDR3 is TGTGCCAGCTCACGACAGCACGTGAACACTGAAGCTTTCTTT.

The sample holds a few counts of this clonotype. The chain joins TRBV5-1 to TRBJ1-1; D remains ambiguous. CDR3 size: 13 residues. V was pared by 4 bases and J by 0 bases, with 7 bases between. Germline-derived CDR1 and CDR2 are SGHRS and YFSETQ. CDR3: CASSLSMNTEAFF. CDR3 bases: TGCGCCAGCAGCCTCTCTATGAACACTGAAGCTTTCTTT.

CDR3 in DNA: TGTGCCAGCAGCCCGCTGCGGCAGGGAGGTGAAAAACTGTTTTTT. It is translated as CASSPLRQGGEKLFF. The genes are TRBV14 and TRBJ1-4; weak D call: TRBD1 (5 bases). Between the trimmed V and J ends, which lost 4 bases and 7 bases, there was a span of 16 bases. Germline assignment: CDR1 SGHDN and CDR2 FVKESK. The CDR3 is 15 residues long.

This clonotype has a count of ten or more. This rearrangement joins TRBV4-3 to TRBJ2-4; weak D call: TRBD2 (6 bases). Germline V lookup: CDR1 LGHNA, CDR2 YSLEER. Trimming pared 0 bases from V and 1 base from J, leaving 10 bases between. The CDR3 length is 16 residues. CDR3 region: CASSQEGAGAKNIQYF. The CDR3 region has the DNA TGCGCCAGCAGCCAAGAAGGGGCGGGGGCCAAAAACATTCAGTACTTC.

This clonotype was observed at least ten times. The chain has TRBV19 and TRBJ2-2, with TRBD1 as a possible D gene (5 bases). Germline V lookup: CDR1 LNHDA, CDR2 SQIVND (reference sequence). The CDR3 loop spans 15 amino acids. V was pared by 4 bases and J by 3 bases, with 12 bases between. The chain's CDR3 is CASSSQGTDTGELFF. The CDR3 DNA is TGTGCCAGTAGTAGTCAGGGTACGGACACCGGGGAGCTGTTTTTT.

This clonotype was recorded at least ten times. This chain uses TRBV23-1 with TRBJ2-3, with 7 bases fitting TRBD1. TRBV23-1 is noted as an ORF with a role that remains uncertain. J gave up 0 bases and V 8 bases, and 8 bases lay outside the gene matches. This CDR3 is 15 amino acids long. The CDR3 DNA follows: TGCGCCAGCCCTGGACAGGCCCAGAGCACAGATACGCAGTATTTT. Its translation is CASPGQAQSTDTQYF.

This clonotype showed up many times. The genes are TRBV20-1 and TRBJ1-1; unclear D gene. CDR3 size: 11 residues. Germline lookup yields CDR1 DFQATT and CDR2 SNEGSKA (reference sequence). Here the CDR3 DNA reads TGCTCCTCATCCAGAGACGGCGGAGCTTTCTTT. Amino acids: CSSSRDGGAFF.